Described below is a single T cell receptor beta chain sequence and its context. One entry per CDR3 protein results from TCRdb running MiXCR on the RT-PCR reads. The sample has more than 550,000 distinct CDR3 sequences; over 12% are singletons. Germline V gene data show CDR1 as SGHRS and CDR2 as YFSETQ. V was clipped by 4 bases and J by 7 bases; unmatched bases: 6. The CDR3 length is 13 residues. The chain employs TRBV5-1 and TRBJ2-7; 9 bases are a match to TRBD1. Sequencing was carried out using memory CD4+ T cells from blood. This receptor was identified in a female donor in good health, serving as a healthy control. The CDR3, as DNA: TGCGCCAGCAGCCCACAGGGGGCGAATGAGCAGTACTTC. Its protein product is CASSPQGANEQYF.